This entry is about one T cell receptor beta chain. Its target antigen remains unknown. No much larger clone exists at a distance of one base, and base qualities are not known. The CDR3, cysteine through phenylalanine, is 14 amino acids long. The DNA shown is the 42-base CDR3, in frame from base 1. For CDR1 and CDR2, the germline V gene lists KGHSH and LQKENI. Relative to germline, V is missing 6 bases and J is missing 5 bases, with 8 bases of the junction outside any gene match. The source of the sample is a study of T cell responses to AZD1222 COVID-19 vaccine (TCRdb year 2021). Study-wide context: AZD1222 recipients whose second dose came at about 4 weeks and those whose second dose came at about 12 weeks were combined into one group, since spike-specific TCR depth and breadth did not differ between the two schedules. A total of 233 trial participants underwent TCR sequencing, of whom 207 received two doses of AZD1222 and about 25 received two doses of the MenACWY control vaccine. Trial participants were enrolled into age subgroups of 18-55, 56-69 and 70-plus years, which contained around 150, 29 and 61 TCR-sequenced participants, respectively. Overall study outcomes, separate from this receptor: Participants were mostly white British and included more females than males, and it was suggested by the authors that clonal diversity may have been underestimated. CD4 TCRs associated with the vaccine covered the entire spike protein, and the dominant responses were in regions 160-218 and 743-854. Conclusions about previously exposed vaccinees were limited because only a handful of AZD1222 recipients were SARS-CoV-2 seropositive at baseline. In the small 56-69-year group, the increase in depth fell short of significance, most likely because of low power. Because no day 14 peak-response samples were available, the repertoires could be characterized only after the peak T cell response. Nearly half of unique spike-specific TCRs reportedly recognized epitopes outside regions mutated in the B.1.351 and B.1.1.7 variants. A significant rise in spike-specific TCR breadth and depth was observed after two AZD1222 doses relative to day 0 and relative to MenACWY recipients.

The CDR3 regions of human TCRbeta chains were subjected to immunosequencing. The authors' analysis ran thus. TCRs in the repertoires were matched against a reference library of SARS-CoV-2-specific TCRs that had been generated with the MIRA antigen-specificity platform. Breadth meant the fraction of unique TCRs that were SARS-CoV-2-associated, whereas depth meant the fraction of total T cells that were SARS-CoV-2-associated. Using the MIRA data, each spike-specific TCR was mapped to the spike region that the TCR reacts to and placed in a CD4 or CD8 class. Log10-transformed breadth and depth values were compared by one-way ANOVA with Sidak's multiple comparisons tests. TCRdb provides this immuneACCESS table in a form limited to in-frame rearrangements. Some clones are lacking; in checked studies, under half of them reflect an unresolved V gene, and why the rest are absent is not known. V, J and clone size are those of that table, while D and trimming were read from the DNA. Here the sample has roughly 100,000 clones; 88% occur a single time. The ten largest clones take up around 10% of the sample.

The time point label, as the study defines it: baseline before first vaccination. The vaccinee samples were drawn from two UK trials, COV001 and COV002, one of which was a single-blind randomized controlled phase 2/3 trial testing AZD1222 (ChAdOx1 nCoV-19) in healthy adults. For TCRbeta chain sequencing, PBMC samples were collected from trial participants at day 0 and at day 28 after the second dose. The sequencing used peripheral blood, collected on day 0 of AZD1222 vaccination. The source of this sequence is an adult in good health. The rearrangement combines TRBV18 with TRBJ2-3, with 7 bases aligning to TRBD1. The DNA reads as follows: TGTGCCAGCTCTCTTAGACAGGGCATAGATACGCAGTATTTT. Its protein product is CASSLRQGIDTQYF.